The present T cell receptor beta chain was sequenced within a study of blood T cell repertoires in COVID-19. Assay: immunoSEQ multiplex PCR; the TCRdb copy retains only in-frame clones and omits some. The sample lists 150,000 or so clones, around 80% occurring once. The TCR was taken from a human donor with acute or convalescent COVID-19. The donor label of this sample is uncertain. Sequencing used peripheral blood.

The CDR3 nucleotides are TGCGCCAGCAGCCCCGGGGGGGAGGCTGGAGATACGCAGTATTTT. Its translation is CASSPGGEAGDTQYF. This sequence joins TRBV5-1 and TRBJ2-3; 8 nucleotides align to TRBD2. Germline values: CDR1 SGHRS, CDR2 YFSETQ. Trimming took 4 bases from V and 5 from J; bases not matched to a gene: 9. The CDR3 extends over 15 amino acids.